This T cell receptor beta chain was sequenced in a study of shared clonotypes between healthy human individuals. This clone was observed a single time. CDR1 and CDR2 from the germline V gene are MDHEN and SYDVKM. The CDR3 consists of 14 residues. The authors ran the assay at deep level. Replicate PCRs run on sorted subsets employed 200 to 250 ng DNA, roughly 30,000 T cell genomes. Measured with immunoSEQ multiplex PCR; TCRdb has only the in-frame clones, and not every one. The table lists some 580,000 clones, 97% of them singletons. Donors were healthy HIV-negative adults without recently reported acute infections or vaccinations.

This sequence joins TRBV28 and TRBJ2-5; the match to TRBD2 covers 7 bases. The J call is in doubt because the DNA end fits TRBJ2-7 better. Sequencing was done on a sample of naive CD4+ T cells sorted from blood. Noted subset: CD45RA+ positively selected. The receptor's source is a woman between 25 and 40 years old in good health. In DNA, the CDR3 is TGTGCCAGCAGTTTAACCCTAGCGGTGGGCGAGCAGTACTTC. Its translation is CASSLTLAVGEQYF.